This TCR beta chain comes out of a study of T cells of healthy individuals. A single record per CDR3 protein comes from TCRdb applying MiXCR to the 5' RACE reads. The sample holds about 53,000 distinct CDR3 sequences, approximately 14% seen once. V shed 1 base and J shed 7 bases, with 9 bases lying between them. The CDR3 loop spans 12 amino acids. Germline CDR1 reads DFQATT; CDR2 reads SNEGSKA (reference sequence). The source is a human donor in good health. V gene TRBV20-1 combines with J gene TRBJ2-3; weak D call: TRBD2 (5 bases). CDR3 DNA sequence: TGCAGTGCTAGAGGAGGGCGGAATACGCAGTATTTT. Translated: CSARGGRNTQYF.